Included here is one T cell receptor (beta chain) sequence, with context. This specimen belongs to a study of beta chain features in type 1 diabetes. Expressed TCRB transcripts were sequenced because the isolated RNA had all been reverse transcribed beforehand. It was found that naive, central memory and regulatory T cell samples averaged about 4 million reads. Sequenced by immunoSEQ multiplex PCR; TCRdb stores in-frame clones only, minus some. The sample includes 250,000 to 350,000 clones, 9.5% to 12% of them seen just once. Source material: naive CD4+ T cells from blood. The TCR comes from a woman aged 25 to 39 in good health.

The CDR3 bases are TGTGCCAGCAGCTTTCTAGCGGGGAATGAGCAGTTCTTC. It yields the protein CASSFLAGNEQFF. The rearrangement uses TRBV7-3 and TRBJ2-1; 9 bases agree with TRBD2. The CDR3 spans 13 residues. The V gene end was trimmed by 3 bases and the J gene end by 7 bases; junction bases not matched to a gene: 1. CDR1 and CDR2 (germline): SGHTA, FQGTGA.